A selection of T cell receptor beta chains follows, all from one sample in a study of T cells expressing NK-cell markers. One entry per CDR3 protein, without DNA, is what TCRdb gives after re-calling the 5' RACE reads. This sample's clone table lists 550,000 to 600,000 distinct CDR3 sequences. Sequenced sample: blood T cells: a sorted CD56 or NKG2C T cell subset, CD4+ or CD8+ T cells, or bulk PBMC T cells (not recorded which). The origin of the receptors is a man aged 18 to 29 in good health. Each CDR3 is given with its conserved first and last residue.

TRBV4-2,TRBJ1-1,13,CASSQPDNTEAFF
TRBV2,TRBJ1-1,13,CAYHNSLGAEAFF
TRBV29-1,TRBJ2-3,15,CSAKRKDRGTDTQYF
TRBV5-1,TRBJ2-2,15,CASSPDRAPGGELFF
TRBV7-2,TRBJ2-5,16,CASSSQGRLRQETQYF
TRBV12-3/TRBV12-4,TRBJ2-6,19,CASSLPPGQSISGANVLTF
TRBV5-1,TRBJ2-3,14,CASKVTPYTDTQYF
TRBV12-3/TRBV12-4,TRBJ2-4,13,CASSLGQDYIQYF
TRBV12-3/TRBV12-4,TRBJ2-2,16,CASTPQGKGRTGELFF
TRBV6-4,TRBJ2-1,15,CASSTDRGPHNEQFF
TRBV2,TRBJ2-5,16,CASSEGRDRGEETQYF
TRBV27,TRBJ1-5,13,CVTATGLGQPQHF
TRBV6-1,TRBJ2-5,13,CASSENRVATQYF
TRBV4-2,TRBJ1-1,18,CASSQEVQGSLMNTEAFF
TRBV6-1,TRBJ1-1,12,CASSKHNTEAFF
TRBV4-2,TRBJ1-5,13,CASSQLSGKAQHF
TRBV15,TRBJ2-7,20,CATSEVTRDRRLAGGNEQYF
TRBV14,TRBJ2-1,15,CASSQDWLTPNEQFF
TRBV11-2,TRBJ2-5,15,CASSLIQGAAETQYF